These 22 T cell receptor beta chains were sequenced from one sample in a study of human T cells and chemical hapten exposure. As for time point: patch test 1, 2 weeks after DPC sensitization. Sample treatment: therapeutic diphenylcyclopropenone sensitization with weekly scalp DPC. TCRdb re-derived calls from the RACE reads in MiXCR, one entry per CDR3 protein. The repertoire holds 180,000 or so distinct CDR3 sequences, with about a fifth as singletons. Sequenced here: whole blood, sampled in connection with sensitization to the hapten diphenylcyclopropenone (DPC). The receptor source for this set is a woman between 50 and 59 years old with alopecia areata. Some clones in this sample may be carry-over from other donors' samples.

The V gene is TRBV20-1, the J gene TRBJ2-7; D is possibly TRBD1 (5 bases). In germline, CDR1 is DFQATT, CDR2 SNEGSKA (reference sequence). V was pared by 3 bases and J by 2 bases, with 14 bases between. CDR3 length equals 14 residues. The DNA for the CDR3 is TGCAGTGCTAGTATAACAGGAACTCCCTACGAGCAGTACTTC. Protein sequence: CSASITGTPYEQYF.

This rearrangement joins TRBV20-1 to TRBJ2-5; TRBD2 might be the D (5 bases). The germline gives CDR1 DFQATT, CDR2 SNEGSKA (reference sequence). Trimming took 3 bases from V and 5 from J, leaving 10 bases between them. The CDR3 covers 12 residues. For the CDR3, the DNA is TGCAGTGCTAGGGAATCGGGGGAGACCCAGTACTTC. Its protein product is CSARESGETQYF.

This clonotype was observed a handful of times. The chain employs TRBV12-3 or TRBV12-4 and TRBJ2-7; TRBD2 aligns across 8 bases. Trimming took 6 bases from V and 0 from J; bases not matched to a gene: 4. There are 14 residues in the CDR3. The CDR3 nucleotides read TGTGCCAGCAGATTGAGCGGGAGCTCCTACGAGCAGTACTTC. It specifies CASRLSGSSYEQYF.

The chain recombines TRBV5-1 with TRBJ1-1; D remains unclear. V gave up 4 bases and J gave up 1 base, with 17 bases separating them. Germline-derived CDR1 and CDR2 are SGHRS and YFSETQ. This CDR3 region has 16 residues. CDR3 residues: CASSPGLGVENTEAFF. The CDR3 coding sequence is TGCGCCAGCAGCCCAGGATTGGGCGTTGAGAACACTGAAGCTTTCTTT.

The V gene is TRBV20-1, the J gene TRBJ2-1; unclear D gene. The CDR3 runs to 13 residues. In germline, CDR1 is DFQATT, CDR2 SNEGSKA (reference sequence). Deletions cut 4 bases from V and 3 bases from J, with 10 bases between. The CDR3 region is CSAIPSFYNEQFF. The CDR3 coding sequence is TGCAGTGCTATCCCCAGCTTCTACAATGAGCAGTTCTTC.

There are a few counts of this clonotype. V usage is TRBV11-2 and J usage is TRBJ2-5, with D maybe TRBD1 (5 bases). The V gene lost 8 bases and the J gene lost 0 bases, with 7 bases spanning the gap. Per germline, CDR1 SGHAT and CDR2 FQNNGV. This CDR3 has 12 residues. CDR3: CASQGDQETQYF. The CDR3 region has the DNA TGTGCCAGCCAAGGGGACCAAGAGACCCAGTACTTC.

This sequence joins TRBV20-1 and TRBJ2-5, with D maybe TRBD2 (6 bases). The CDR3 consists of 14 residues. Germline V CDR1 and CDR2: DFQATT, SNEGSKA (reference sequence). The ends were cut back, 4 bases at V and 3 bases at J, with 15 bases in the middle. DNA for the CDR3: TGCAGTGCTAACTCGGGGGATTACAAAGAGACCCAGTACTTC. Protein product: CSANSGDYKETQYF.

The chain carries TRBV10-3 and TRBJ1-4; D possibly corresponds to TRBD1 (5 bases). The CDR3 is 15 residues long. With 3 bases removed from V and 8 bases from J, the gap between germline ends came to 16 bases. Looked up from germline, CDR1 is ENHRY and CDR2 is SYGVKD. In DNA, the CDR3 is TGTGCCATCAGTGATGGGGGGAGCGCCGGAGAAAAACTGTTTTTT. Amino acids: CAISDGGSAGEKLFF.

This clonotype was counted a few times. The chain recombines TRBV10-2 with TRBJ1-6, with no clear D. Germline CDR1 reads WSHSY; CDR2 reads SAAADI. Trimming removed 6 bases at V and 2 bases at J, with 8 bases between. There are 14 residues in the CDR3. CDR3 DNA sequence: TGCGCCAGCAGAAACGTCCCCTATAATTCACCCCTCCACTTT. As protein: CASRNVPYNSPLHF.

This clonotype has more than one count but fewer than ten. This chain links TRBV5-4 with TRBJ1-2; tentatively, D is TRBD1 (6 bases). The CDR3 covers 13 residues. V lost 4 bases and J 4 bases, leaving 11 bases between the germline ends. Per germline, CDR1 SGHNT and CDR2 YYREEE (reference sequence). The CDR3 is CASSAQGSYGYTF. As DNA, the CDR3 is TGTGCCAGCAGCGCACAGGGTTCCTATGGCTACACCTTC. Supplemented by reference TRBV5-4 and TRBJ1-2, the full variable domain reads ETGVTQSPTHLIKTRGQQVTLRCSSQSGHNTVSWYQQALGQGPQFIFQYYREEENGRGNFPPRFSGLQFPNYSSELNVNALELDDSALYLCASSAQGSYGYTFGSGTRLTVV.

CDR3 in DNA: TGTGCCAGCAGCTTAGTCGTGGCTGACACAGATACGCAGTATTTT. Protein product: CASSLVVADTDTQYF. The V and J genes are TRBV7-8 and TRBJ2-3; D remains unclear. CDR1 SGHVS and CDR2 FQNEAQ come from the germline V gene. V gave up 1 base and J gave up 2 bases, with 10 bases separating them. This CDR3 comprises 15 residues.

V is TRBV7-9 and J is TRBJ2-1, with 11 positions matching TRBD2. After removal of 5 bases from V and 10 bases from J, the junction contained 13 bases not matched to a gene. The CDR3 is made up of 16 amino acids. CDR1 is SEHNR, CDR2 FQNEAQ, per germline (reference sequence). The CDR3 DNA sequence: TGTGCCAGCAGCGTGGGACTAGCGGAGTTCCTTGGCGAGCAGTTCTTC. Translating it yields CASSVGLAEFLGEQFF.

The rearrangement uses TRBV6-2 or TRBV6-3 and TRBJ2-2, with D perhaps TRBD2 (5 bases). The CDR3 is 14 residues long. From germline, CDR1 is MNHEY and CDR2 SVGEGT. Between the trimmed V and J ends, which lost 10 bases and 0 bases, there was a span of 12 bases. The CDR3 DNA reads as TGTGCCATCCGGAGTAGCGCGAACACCGGGGAGCTGTTTTTT. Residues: CAIRSSANTGELFF.

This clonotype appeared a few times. CDR3 in amino acids: CASSKGTGGEGEEYEKLFF. CDR3 DNA sequence: TGTGCCAGCAGCAAAGGGACAGGGGGCGAGGGAGAAGAGTATGAAAAACTGTTTTTT. The chain combines TRBV21-1 with TRBJ1-4; TRBD1, as called in the table, went unchecked against the DNA. TRBV21-1 is a known pseudogene. The CDR3 is 19 residues long.

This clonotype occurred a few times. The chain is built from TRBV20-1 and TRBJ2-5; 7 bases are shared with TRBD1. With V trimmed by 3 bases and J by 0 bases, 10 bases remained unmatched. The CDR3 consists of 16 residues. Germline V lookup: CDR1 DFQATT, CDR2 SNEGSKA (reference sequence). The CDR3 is CSASRDGQAYQETQYF. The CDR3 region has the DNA TGCAGTGCTAGTCGAGATGGACAGGCGTACCAAGAGACCCAGTACTTC.

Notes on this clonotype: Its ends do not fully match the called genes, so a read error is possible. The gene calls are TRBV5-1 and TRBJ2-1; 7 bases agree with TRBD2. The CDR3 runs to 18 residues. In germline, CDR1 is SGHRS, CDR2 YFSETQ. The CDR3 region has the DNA TGCGCCAGCAGCTTGTTTGGACTAGTCCCTAGCTCCTACAATGAGCAGTCCTTC. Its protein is CASSLFGLVPSSYNEQSF.

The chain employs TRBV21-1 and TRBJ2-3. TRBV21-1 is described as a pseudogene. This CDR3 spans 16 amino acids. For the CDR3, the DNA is TGTGCCAGCAGCTCCAGACCGATACTTTACACAGATACGCAGTATTTT. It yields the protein CASSSRPILYTDTQYF.

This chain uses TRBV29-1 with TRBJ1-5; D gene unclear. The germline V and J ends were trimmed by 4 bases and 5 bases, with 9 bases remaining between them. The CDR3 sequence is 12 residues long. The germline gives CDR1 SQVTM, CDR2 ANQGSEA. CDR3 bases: TGCAGCGTTGGGACTCCCGATCAGCCCCAGCATTTT. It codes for CSVGTPDQPQHF. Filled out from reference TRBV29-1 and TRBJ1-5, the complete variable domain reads SAVISQKPSRDICQRGTSLTIQCQVDSQVTMMFWYRQQPGQSLTLIATANQGSEATYESGFVIDKFPISRPNLTFSTLTVSNMSPEDSSIYLCSVGTPDQPQHFGDGTRLSIL.

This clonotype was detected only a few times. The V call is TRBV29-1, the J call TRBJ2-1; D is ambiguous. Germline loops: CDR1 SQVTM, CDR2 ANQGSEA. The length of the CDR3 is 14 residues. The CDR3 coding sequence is TGCAGGATAGCATGGCAGGACGCAGTAAATGAGCAGTTCTTC. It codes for CRIAWQDAVNEQFF.

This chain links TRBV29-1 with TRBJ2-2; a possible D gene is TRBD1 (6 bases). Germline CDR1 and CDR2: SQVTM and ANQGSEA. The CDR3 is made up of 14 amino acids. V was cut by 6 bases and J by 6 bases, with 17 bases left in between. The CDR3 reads CSVSTGPAAGELFF. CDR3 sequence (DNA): TGCAGCGTCTCAACAGGGCCGGCCGCCGGGGAGCTGTTTTTT.

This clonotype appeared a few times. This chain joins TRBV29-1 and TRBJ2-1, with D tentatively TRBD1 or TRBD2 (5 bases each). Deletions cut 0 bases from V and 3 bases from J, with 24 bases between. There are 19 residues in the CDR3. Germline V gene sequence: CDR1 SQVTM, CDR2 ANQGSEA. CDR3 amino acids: CSVEDRHGFDRGGYNEQFF. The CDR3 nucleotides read TGCAGCGTTGAAGATCGTCATGGGTTTGACCGGGGCGGCTACAATGAGCAGTTCTTC.

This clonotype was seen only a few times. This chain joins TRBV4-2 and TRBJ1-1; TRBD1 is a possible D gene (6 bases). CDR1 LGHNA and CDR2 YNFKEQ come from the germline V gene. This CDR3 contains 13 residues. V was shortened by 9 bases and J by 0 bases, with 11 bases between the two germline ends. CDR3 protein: CASGGGLNTEAFF. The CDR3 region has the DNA TGTGCCAGTGGGGGCGGCTTGAACACTGAAGCTTTCTTT.